The clone carrying this T cell receptor (beta chain) was recorded at least ten times. Time point in this sample: before trial treatment. Eligibility was restricted to patients presenting with advanced solid tumors that lacked tumor-infiltrating lymphocytes. There are 12 residues in the CDR3. Germline CDR1 MDHEN, CDR2 SYDVKM. After removal of 7 bases from V and 4 bases from J, the junction contained 1 base not matched to a gene. The data belong to a study of low-dose radiotherapy and immunotherapy resistance in tumors. Turning to the study itself: Every six weeks patients received intravenous ipilimumab 1 mg/kg, and every two weeks they received intravenous nivolumab 240 mg. At a dose of 200 mg/m2, intravenous cyclophosphamide was given every two weeks, one day before radiation and immunotherapy.

TRAV- and TRBV-specific primers, spanning alpha and beta chains, primed first-strand cDNA. The authors amplified TCRs for about 20 PCR cycles with a constant-region primer and a V-primer adapter. Following isolation, mRNA was amplified via in vitro transcription. TCRdb ran MiXCR on the reads and lists one entry per CDR3 protein. The sample holds tens of thousands of distinct CDR3 sequences, roughly a sixth seen once. The sample in question was PBMCs, obtained before treatment. The TCR was taken from a male donor with prostate cancer. The chain employs TRBV28 and TRBJ2-7, with 10 bases that match TRBD2. The CDR3 sequence: CASTTSGYEQYF. CDR3 coding DNA: TGTGCCAGCACGACTAGCGGGTACGAGCAGTACTTC.